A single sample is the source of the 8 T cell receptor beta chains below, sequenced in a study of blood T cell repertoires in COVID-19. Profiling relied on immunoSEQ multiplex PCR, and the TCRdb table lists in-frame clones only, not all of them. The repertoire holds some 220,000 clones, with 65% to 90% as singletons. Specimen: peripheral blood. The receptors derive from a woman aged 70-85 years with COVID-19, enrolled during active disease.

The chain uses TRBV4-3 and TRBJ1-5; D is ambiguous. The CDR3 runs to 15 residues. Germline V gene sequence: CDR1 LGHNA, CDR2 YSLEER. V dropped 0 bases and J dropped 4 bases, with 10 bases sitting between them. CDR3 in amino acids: CASSQDLRWNQPQHF. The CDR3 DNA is TGCGCCAGCAGCCAAGATTTGAGGTGGAATCAGCCCCAGCATTTT.

The CDR3 sequence is CASSILDRGRRPQHF. CDR3 coding DNA: TGTGCCAGTAGTATACTGGACAGGGGGCGGCGGCCCCAGCATTTT. The V call is TRBV19, the J call TRBJ1-5, with 11 bases matching TRBD1. Germline-derived CDR1 and CDR2 are LNHDA and SQIVND (reference sequence). V shed 2 bases, J shed 9 bases, and the junction held 6 bases outside the gene matches. CDR3 length equals 15 residues.

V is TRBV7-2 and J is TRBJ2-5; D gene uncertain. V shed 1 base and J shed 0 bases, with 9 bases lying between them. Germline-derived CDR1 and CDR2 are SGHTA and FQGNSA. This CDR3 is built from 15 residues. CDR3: CASSLVSRYQETQYF. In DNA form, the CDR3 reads TGTGCCAGCAGCTTAGTATCCAGATACCAAGAGACCCAGTACTTC.

The CDR3 DNA reads TGTGCCAGCATTAACACACAGGGAATCTATGGCTACACCTTC. Protein product: CASINTQGIYGYTF. The V gene is TRBV6-5, the J gene TRBJ1-2, with TRBD1 as a possible D gene (6 bases). From germline, CDR1 is MNHEY and CDR2 SVGAGI. The CDR3 has 14 residues. Trimming took off 7 bases at V and 4 bases at J, with 16 bases between the two ends.

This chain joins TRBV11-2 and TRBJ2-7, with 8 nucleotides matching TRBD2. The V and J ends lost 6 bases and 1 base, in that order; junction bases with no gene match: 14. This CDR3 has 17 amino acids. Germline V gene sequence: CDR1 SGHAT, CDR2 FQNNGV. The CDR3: CASSFHPVVAGSYEQYF. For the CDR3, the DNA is TGTGCCAGCAGTTTCCACCCGGTGGTAGCGGGATCCTACGAGCAGTACTTC.

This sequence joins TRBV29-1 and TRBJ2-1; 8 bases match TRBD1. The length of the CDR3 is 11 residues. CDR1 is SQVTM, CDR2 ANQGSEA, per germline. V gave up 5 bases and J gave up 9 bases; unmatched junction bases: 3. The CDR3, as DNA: TGCAGCGTTTACAGGGGGACTGAGCAGTTCTTC. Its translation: CSVYRGTEQFF.

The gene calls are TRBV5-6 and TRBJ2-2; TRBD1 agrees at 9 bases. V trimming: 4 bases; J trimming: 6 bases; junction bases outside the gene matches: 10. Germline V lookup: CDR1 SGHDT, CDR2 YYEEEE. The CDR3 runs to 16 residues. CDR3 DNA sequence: TGTGCCAGCAGCCGACGTCGGACAGGGGAGTCCGGGGAGCTGTTTTTT. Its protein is CASSRRRTGESGELFF.

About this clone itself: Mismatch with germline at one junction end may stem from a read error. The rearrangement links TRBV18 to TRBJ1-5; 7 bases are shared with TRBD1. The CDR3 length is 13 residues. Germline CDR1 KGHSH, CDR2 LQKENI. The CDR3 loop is CASSLQPGQSLRF. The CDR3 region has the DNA TGTGCCAGCTCACTGCAACCGGGACAGAGCCTCCGTTTT.